The 25 T cell receptor beta chains in this list originate from one sample, sequenced in a study of cytomegalovirus exposure and HLA in healthy donors. The PCR had 60 Vbeta and 13 Jbeta primers. The protocol was immunoSEQ multiplex PCR, while the TCRdb copy is restricted to in-frame clones and leaves out a portion. The repertoire holds about 160,000 clones, roughly 66% seen once, with 1.5% to 2% in the top ten. The material sequenced was PBMCs. These receptors all stem from a woman between 18 and 29 years old in good health and CMV-seronegative.

The CDR3 is CASSPNGQSYGYTF. DNA of the CDR3: TGTGCCAGCTCACCAAACGGACAGTCCTATGGCTACACCTTC. The V and J genes are TRBV18 and TRBJ1-2, with a tentative D call TRBD1 (6 bases). The CDR3 runs 14 residues. Germline CDR1 is KGHSH and CDR2 is LQKENI. The V end lost 2 bases, the J end lost 4 bases, and 11 bases lay between the germline ends.

The chain is built from TRBV18 and TRBJ1-3; 7 nucleotides agree with TRBD1. This CDR3 contains 17 residues. Germline values: CDR1 KGHSH, CDR2 LQKENI. V lost 3 bases to trimming and J lost 0 bases; unmatched junction nucleotides: 8. The CDR3, as DNA: TGTGCCAGCTCACCTTTGGACAGGCCGTACTCTGGAAACACCATATATTTT. It encodes CASSPLDRPYSGNTIYF.

This chain joins TRBV4-3 and TRBJ2-6; possible D gene TRBD2, 5 bases. This CDR3 has 15 amino acids. Trimming removed 5 bases at V and 3 bases at J, with 11 bases between. The germline V gene has CDR1 LGHNA and CDR2 YSLEER. CDR3 nucleotide sequence: TGCGCCAGCAGCATGGGAGAGGATGGGGCCAACGTCCTGACTTTC. Encoded protein: CASSMGEDGANVLTF.

The chain uses TRBV4-3 and TRBJ2-7, with 8 bases identical to TRBD1. Germline lookup yields CDR1 LGHNA and CDR2 YSLEER. The length of the CDR3 is 16 residues. V shed 0 bases, J shed 8 bases, and the junction held 12 bases outside the gene matches. CDR3 bases: TGCGCCAGCAGCCAAGAAGTCGGTGGGCAGGGGGCAAAGCAGTACTTC. Translating it yields CASSQEVGGQGAKQYF.

This clone came up once. The chain employs TRBV5-6 and TRBJ1-1, with D unresolved. Trimming took off 3 bases at V and 1 base at J, with 10 bases between the two ends. The germline gives CDR1 SGHDT, CDR2 YYEEEE. The CDR3 covers 14 residues. The DNA for the CDR3 is TGTGCCAGCAGCTATCGACTGACGAACACTGAAGCTTTCTTT. This gives the protein CASSYRLTNTEAFF.

The chain recombines TRBV5-1 with TRBJ1-6, with a weak D call TRBD1 (5 bases). V dropped 0 bases and J dropped 7 bases, with 17 bases sitting between them. The CDR3 is made up of 17 amino acids. In germline, CDR1 is SGHRS, CDR2 YFSETQ. This CDR3 reads CASSLGGSGGKNSPLHF. The CDR3 bases are TGCGCCAGCAGCTTGGGAGGGTCGGGGGGGAAGAATTCACCCCTCCACTTT.

The gene calls are TRBV5-6 and TRBJ1-1; TRBD1 matches at 8 bases. This CDR3 comprises 14 residues. V dropped 3 bases and J dropped 5; count of bases not matched to a gene: 6. The germline gives CDR1 SGHDT, CDR2 YYEEEE. CDR3 amino acids: CASSSRQGRTEAFF. The CDR3 DNA reads as TGTGCCAGCAGCTCCCGACAGGGGAGGACTGAAGCTTTCTTT. The full variable domain, with the rest looked up from reference TRBV5-6 and TRBJ1-1, is DAGVTQSPTHLIKTRGQQVTLRCSPKSGHDTVSWYQQALGQGPQFIFQYYEEEERQRGNFPDRFSGHQFPNYSSELNVNALLLGDSALYLCASSSRQGRTEAFFGQGTRLTVV.

The chain couples TRBV27 to TRBJ1-5; the match to TRBD1 covers 8 bases. The CDR3 spans 15 residues. The germline gives CDR1 MNHEY, CDR2 SMNVEV (reference sequence). Losses at the gene ends were 1 base for V and 5 bases for J; bases not matched to a gene: 4. The CDR3 reads CASSLFQGAYQPQHF. The CDR3, as DNA: TGTGCCAGCAGTTTATTTCAGGGGGCTTATCAGCCCCAGCATTTT.

The CDR3 coding sequence is TGTGCCAGCAGCTTAGCCGTAACCCCAGGGAATACCGGGGAGCTGTTTTTT. It encodes CASSLAVTPGNTGELFF. The rearrangement links TRBV7-6 to TRBJ2-2; possible D gene TRBD1, 5 bases. Germline V gives CDR1 SGHVS, CDR2 FNYEAQ. The CDR3 has 17 amino acids. Trimming pared 0 bases from V and 5 bases from J, leaving 16 bases between.

The rearrangement joins TRBV7-3 to TRBJ2-2; tentative D call: TRBD2 (5 bases). Germline assignment: CDR1 SGHTA and CDR2 FQGTGA. V dropped 5 bases and J dropped 8 bases, with 6 bases sitting between them. The CDR3 is 11 residues long. CDR3 sequence (DNA): TGTGCCAGCAGCCCGGGGGGGGAGCTGTTTTTT. This sequence encodes CASSPGGELFF.

V is TRBV27 and J is TRBJ2-1; 8 bases align to TRBD2. V trimming: 6 bases; J trimming: 1 base; junction bases outside the gene matches: 8. Germline assignment: CDR1 MNHEY and CDR2 SMNVEV (reference sequence). CDR3 length: 16 amino acids. The CDR3 bases are TGTGCCAGCAGCCCCCCTCTAGCGGGTTCCTACAATGAGCAGTTCTTC. Protein: CASSPPLAGSYNEQFF.

The chain links TRBV6-5 to TRBJ1-1; D is undetermined. This CDR3 spans 15 amino acids. The ends were cut back, 0 bases at V and 1 base at J, with 9 bases in the middle. Per the germline V gene, CDR1 is MNHEY and CDR2 is SVGAGI. CDR3 coding DNA: TGTGCCAGCAGTTACTCATGGTCGGGGAACACTGAAGCTTTCTTT. It yields the protein CASSYSWSGNTEAFF.

This clone has a handful of counts. This chain links TRBV2 with TRBJ1-2; D not resolved. V lost 3 bases, J lost 7 bases, and 3 bases lay in between. Germline loops: CDR1 SNHLY, CDR2 FYNNEI. The CDR3 consists of 10 residues. The CDR3 sequence is CASSDSGYTF. The DNA for the CDR3 is TGTGCCAGCAGTGATAGTGGCTACACCTTC.

The chain carries TRBV5-4 and TRBJ1-5; D might be TRBD1 (6 bases). The CDR3 runs 17 residues. V was clipped by 0 bases and J by 3 bases, with 16 bases between them. In germline, CDR1 is SGHNT, CDR2 YYREEE (reference sequence). The CDR3 DNA sequence: TGTGCCAGCAGCTTGGCCCGGGTTAACAGGGTCAATCAGCCCCAGCATTTT. Protein product: CASSLARVNRVNQPQHF.

The genes are TRBV6-6 and TRBJ1-1; 10 bases are shared with TRBD1. V trimming: 5 bases; J trimming: 5 bases; junction bases outside the gene matches: 8. This CDR3 has 15 residues. From germline, CDR1 is MNHNY and CDR2 SVGAGI (reference sequence). The chain's CDR3 is CASSRAGTGDTEAFF. The CDR3 DNA is TGTGCCAGCAGTCGAGCCGGGACAGGGGATACTGAAGCTTTCTTT.

The chain links TRBV4-1 to TRBJ2-5; 9 bases line up with TRBD2. CDR1 is MGHRA and CDR2 is YSYEKL in the germline V gene. The V gene end was trimmed by 1 base and the J gene end by 0 bases; junction bases not matched to a gene: 9. CDR3 length equals 18 residues. CDR3 residues: CASSQGRRLAADQETQYF. CDR3 DNA sequence: TGCGCCAGCAGCCAAGGGCGAAGACTAGCGGCGGACCAAGAGACCCAGTACTTC.

The chain has TRBV9 and TRBJ1-3; 8 bases map to TRBD1. CDR1 is SGDLS, CDR2 YYNGEE, per germline. With V trimmed by 2 bases and J by 4 bases, 8 bases remained unmatched. The CDR3 covers 16 residues. Here the CDR3 reads CASSVGQGAHGNTIYF. The CDR3 DNA follows: TGTGCCAGCAGCGTCGGTCAGGGGGCTCACGGAAACACCATATATTTT.

The CDR3 loop is CASSLVKSGGKLHEQFF. CDR3 nucleotide sequence: TGTGCCAGCAGCTTAGTAAAGAGCGGGGGAAAACTGCATGAGCAGTTCTTC. The chain has TRBV7-2 and TRBJ2-1; 8 nucleotides agree with TRBD2. CDR1 is SGHTA, CDR2 FQGNSA, per germline. The CDR3 covers 17 residues. With V trimmed by 1 base and J by 8 bases, 13 bases remained unmatched.

The rearrangement links TRBV27 to TRBJ1-1; no firm D call. Germline V gene data show CDR1 as MNHEY and CDR2 as SMNVEV (reference sequence). The CDR3 runs 13 residues. V was shortened by 5 bases and J by 4 bases, with 11 bases between the two germline ends. In nucleotides, the CDR3 is TGTGCCAGCAGTCCCCAGTGGGCCACTGAAGCTTTCTTT. Protein product: CASSPQWATEAFF.

The CDR3 DNA reads TGTGCCAGCAGCTTTTCAGTAAACACCGGGGAGCTGTTTTTT. Translated: CASSFSVNTGELFF. The gene calls are TRBV7-9 and TRBJ2-2; D remains unclear. V was trimmed by 3 bases and J by 2 bases, leaving 7 bases between them. The CDR3 loop spans 14 amino acids. CDR1 and CDR2 (germline): SEHNR, FQNEAQ (reference sequence). Complete variable domain (other parts from reference TRBV7-9 and TRBJ2-2): DTGVSQNPRHKITKRGQNVTFRCDPISEHNRLYWYRQTLGQGPEFLTYFQNEAQLEKSRLLSDRFSAERPKGSFSTLEIQRTEQGDSAMYLCASSFSVNTGELFFGEGSRLTVL.

The chain joins TRBV4-1 to TRBJ1-2; a weak D match, TRBD1 (6 bases). The germline CDR1 and CDR2 sequences are MGHRA and YSYEKL. Deletions cut 5 bases from V and 8 bases from J, with 21 bases between. This CDR3 is built from 15 residues. The CDR3 region has the DNA TGCGCCAGCAGCTCACAAGGACAGAACTCTGGCGGCTACACCTTC. Amino acids: CASSSQGQNSGGYTF.

V gene TRBV6-5 combines with J gene TRBJ1-2; D uncertain. The ends were cut back, 2 bases at V and 8 bases at J, with 15 bases in the middle. The CDR3 consists of 14 residues. Germline CDR1 is MNHEY and CDR2 is SVGAGI. CDR3 sequence: CASSYGPSIQGYTF. The CDR3 region has the DNA TGTGCCAGCAGTTACGGCCCCTCGATTCAGGGCTACACCTTC.

The rearrangement uses TRBV28 and TRBJ1-5, with 7 bases aligning to TRBD1. From germline, CDR1 is MDHEN and CDR2 SYDVKM. The CDR3 contains 16 residues. With 7 bases clipped from V and 7 bases from J, the junction kept 16 bases outside the gene matches. The CDR3, as DNA: TGTGCCAGCACCCTAGGGGGCTCACTCCGGGGGCAGCCCCAGCATTTT. As protein: CASTLGGSLRGQPQHF.

This clone was counted a few times. A far larger clone is only one base removed, so a read error is likely. The sample carries other DNA sequences with the same CDR3. The genes are TRBV7-8 and TRBJ2-2, with 7 nucleotides matching TRBD2. Germline V gene sequence: CDR1 SGHVS, CDR2 FQNEAQ. This CDR3 has 16 residues. CDR3 amino acids: CASSSKAGLNTGELFF. As DNA, the CDR3 is TGTGCCAGCAGTTCCAAAGCGGGATTAAACACCGGGGAGCTGTTTTTC.

The chain joins TRBV5-1 to TRBJ2-1, with TRBD1 matching over 10 bases. After removal of 4 bases from V and 7 bases from J, the junction contained 8 bases not matched to a gene. The CDR3 sequence is 15 residues long. In germline, CDR1 is SGHRS, CDR2 YFSETQ. CDR3 in DNA: TGCGCCAGCAGCCCTGGACGGGACAGGGGAAATGAGCAGTTCTTC. This translates into CASSPGRDRGNEQFF.